These 23 T cell receptor beta chains share one sample of origin, sequenced in a study of metastatic and nonmetastatic thyroid tumors (dated by TCRdb to 2018 to 2021). The library was obtained by PCR. The instrument was an Illumina HiSeq 4000. Using fastp trimming at Q25 and MiXCR clonotype assembly, TCRdb reanalyzed the public sequencing data and kept in-frame beta chains. In this sample the table shows 50,000 to 65,000 clones, 4% to 4.5% of which occur a single time. The ten top clones hold 20% to 25% of the sample. No patient had received any treatment before thyroid surgery. Sequencing was carried out using blood. The receptors shown here come from a female donor with papillary thyroid cancer or a benign thyroid nodule (not recorded which). Some clones in this sample may be carry-over from other donors' samples.

This clone was counted at least ten times. V gene TRBV20-1 combines with J gene TRBJ2-2; the D gene could be TRBD1 or TRBD2 (5 bases each). This CDR3 is built from 15 residues. Germline CDR1 DFQATT, CDR2 SNEGSKA (reference sequence). Trimming left V 2 bases short and J 2 bases short, with 12 bases between. CDR3 DNA sequence: TGCAGTGCTAGACCCGGGACGGCAAACACCGGGGAGCTGTTTTTT. This sequence encodes CSARPGTANTGELFF.

This clone was counted only a few times. The rearrangement uses TRBV5-1 and TRBJ2-2; TRBD2 matches at 12 bases. Germline loops: CDR1 SGHRS, CDR2 YFSETQ. This CDR3 comprises 16 residues. The trim removed 0 bases at V and 7 bases at J, leaving 4 bases unmatched. The CDR3 region is CASSLAASGRVGELFF. In nucleotides, the CDR3 is TGCGCCAGCAGCTTGGCGGCTAGCGGGAGGGTCGGGGAGCTGTTTTTT. Looking up the rest from reference TRBV5-1 and TRBJ2-2 gives the full variable domain: KAGVTQTPRYLIKTRGQQVTLSCSPISGHRSVSWYQQTPGQGLQFLFEYFSETQRNKGNFPGRFSGRQFSNSRSEMNVSTLELGDSALYLCASSLAASGRVGELFFGEGSRLTVL.

There are many counts of this clone. The CDR3 DNA is TGTGCCAGCAGTTTAGGGACTAGCGCATACAATGAGCAGTTCTTC. This encodes CASSLGTSAYNEQFF. This chain uses TRBV12-3 or TRBV12-4 with TRBJ2-1; TRBD2 matches at 9 bases. The CDR3 is 15 residues long. Trimming at V came to 1 base and at J to 4 bases, leaving 2 bases not matched to a gene.

The rearrangement joins TRBV6-2 or TRBV6-3 to TRBJ2-2, with 7 bases that match TRBD2. Germline lookup yields CDR1 MNHEY and CDR2 SVGEGT. V was clipped by 7 bases and J by 7 bases; unmatched bases: 9. The CDR3 extends over 14 amino acids. The CDR3 DNA sequence: TGTGCCAGCACTCTGGCGGGGGAAGGCGGGGAGCTGTTTTTT. This sequence encodes CASTLAGEGGELFF.

Ten or more counts support this clone. The chain employs TRBV20-1 and TRBJ1-2, with D possibly TRBD1 on 5 matching bases. V lost 3 bases and J lost 13, with 18 bases in between. The CDR3 runs to 12 residues. CDR1 and CDR2 (germline): DFQATT, SNEGSKA (reference sequence). The CDR3 loop reads CSASHRREFFTF. CDR3 nucleotide sequence: TGCAGTGCTAGCCATCGCAGGGAGTTCTTCACCTTC.

Only a few counts were recorded for this clone. A clone one base away is much larger, so this may be a read error. The chain has TRBV4-1 and TRBJ2-7; 7 nucleotides agree with TRBD1. Germline V gene lookup returns CDR1 MGHRA and CDR2 YSYEKL. V dropped 0 bases and J dropped 10; count of bases not matched to a gene: 18. This CDR3 region has 17 residues. Here the CDR3 reads CASSQDYQGTAHPDQYF. Here the CDR3 DNA reads TGCGCCAGCAGCCAAGATTACCAGGGGACAGCCCATCCCGATCAGTACTTC.

This clone was recorded many times. The chain links TRBV12-3 or TRBV12-4 to TRBJ2-5; D tentatively reads TRBD1 or TRBD2 (5 bases each). The ends were cut back, 8 bases at V and 5 bases at J, with 27 bases in the middle. The length of the CDR3 is 17 residues. In DNA, the CDR3 is TGTGCCAGCTTCCGGGACCACTATGGTCCCCCGGGGGAGACCCAGTACTTC. Amino acid sequence: CASFRDHYGPPGETQYF.

The sample holds a few counts of this clone. The junction differs from germline at one of its ends, possibly a read error. The chain joins TRBV15 to TRBJ1-3; D unresolved. This CDR3 comprises 13 residues. Per germline, CDR1 LNHNV and CDR2 YYDKDF (reference sequence). DNA for the CDR3: TGTGCCACCAGCATAGTTATGGGAAGCACCATATATTTT. It translates to CATSIVMGSTIYF.

This clone occurred many times. The V gene is TRBV20-1, the J gene TRBJ2-2; D could derive from TRBD1 or TRBD2 (5 bases each). Trimming left V 2 bases short and J 4 bases short, with 17 bases between. The CDR3 has 16 amino acids. The germline gives CDR1 DFQATT, CDR2 SNEGSKA (reference sequence). The CDR3 nucleotides are TGCAGTGCTAGAAGAAGGGGACCTAGAGGCACCGGGGAGCTGTTTTTT. Translating gives CSARRRGPRGTGELFF.

Concerning this clone itself: Possible read error: a much larger clone is one base away. The chain couples TRBV25-1 to TRBJ2-5; 9 positions match TRBD2. In germline, CDR1 is MGHDK, CDR2 SYGVNS. CDR3 length equals 13 residues. For the CDR3, the DNA is TGTGCCAACAGTGTTCTAGCGGGGTCGACCCAGTACTTC. It encodes CANSVLAGSTQYF.

This clone has a count of ten or more. The chain has TRBV12-3 or TRBV12-4 and TRBJ2-7; a weak D match, TRBD2 (6 bases). CDR3 length: 15 residues. Trimming shortened V by 3 bases and J by 3 bases, and 15 bases separated the two germline ends. CDR3 amino acids: CASSFYSGVNYEQYF. For the CDR3, the DNA is TGTGCCAGCAGTTTCTATAGCGGAGTTAACTACGAGCAGTACTTC.

The V call is TRBV6-1, the J call TRBJ2-6; D gene uncertain. The CDR3 length is 14 residues. The germline CDR1 and CDR2 sequences are MNHNS and SASEGT. With 5 bases removed from V and 2 bases from J, the gap between germline ends came to 7 bases. The CDR3 nucleotides are TGTGCCAGCAGTTCCCGCCCTGGGGCCAACGTCCTGACTTTC. This translates into CASSSRPGANVLTF.

This clone showed up many times. At one end, the junction sequence differs from germline, possibly due to a read error. This sample includes further DNA sequences coding for the same CDR3. The V call is TRBV7-9, the J call TRBJ1-1; no clear D gene. This CDR3 region has 14 residues. CDR1 SEHNR and CDR2 FQNEAQ come from the germline V gene (reference sequence). Here the CDR3 reads CASSLQVGYTEAFF. CDR3 nucleotide sequence: TGCGCCAGCAGCTTACAAGTGGGTTATACTGAAGCTTTCTTT.

This clone was counted at least ten times. The chain couples TRBV11-3 to TRBJ2-1; 11 bases align to TRBD2. V shed 5 bases and J 6 bases; nucleotides not matched to a gene: 9. The germline CDR1 and CDR2 sequences are SGHNT and YENEEA. This CDR3 has 16 amino acids. The chain's CDR3 is CASSPGGSGRGNEQFF. DNA for the CDR3: TGTGCCAGCAGCCCAGGTGGTAGCGGGAGGGGCAATGAGCAGTTCTTC.

This clone was detected many times. Other nucleotide sequences in the sample specify the same CDR3. CDR3: CASSYDRGRTEAFF. CDR3 in DNA: TGTGCCAGCAGCTACGACAGGGGGCGCACTGAAGCTTTCTTT. The V call is TRBV3-1, the J call TRBJ1-1; 10 nucleotides align to TRBD1. This CDR3 has 14 residues. Germline values: CDR1 LGHDT, CDR2 YNNKEL (reference sequence). The ends lost 5 bases at V and 4 bases at J; junction bases unmatched: 4.

The sample holds many counts of this clone. The chain employs TRBV6-1 and TRBJ1-2; 7 bases line up with TRBD1. The CDR3 is 15 residues long. CDR1 and CDR2 (germline): MNHNS, SASEGT. V lost 2 bases, J lost 0 bases, and 3 bases stayed unmatched. The CDR3 region is CASSETGATNYGYTF. DNA for the CDR3: TGTGCCAGCAGTGAAACAGGGGCTACTAACTATGGCTACACCTTC.

This clone was found many times. V is TRBV7-2 and J is TRBJ2-4; D is uncertain. V lost 5 bases, J lost 2 bases, and 13 bases lay in between. Looked up from germline, CDR1 is SGHTA and CDR2 is FQGNSA. There are 15 residues in the CDR3. CDR3 nucleotides: TGTGCCAGCAGCGCCTTCGGCGGACCCAAAAACATTCAGTACTTC. As protein: CASSAFGGPKNIQYF.

The sample holds many counts of this clone. The CDR3 here is CASSLAGRNYGYTF. The DNA for the CDR3 is TGTGCCAGCAGCTTGGCGGGGCGAAACTATGGCTACACCTTC. This chain links TRBV5-4 with TRBJ1-2; perhaps TRBD1 as D (5 bases). Trimming took off 0 bases at V and 2 bases at J, with 8 bases between the two ends. Germline V gene lookup returns CDR1 SGHNT and CDR2 YYREEE (reference sequence). CDR3 length: 14 residues.

This clone has just a few counts. V and J are TRBV11-2 and TRBJ1-6; D gene ambiguous. Germline assignment: CDR1 SGHAT and CDR2 FQNNGV. This CDR3 spans 13 amino acids. The V and J ends lost 1 base and 10 bases respectively, with 8 bases between them. The CDR3 here is CASSLGTGSPLHF. CDR3 nucleotides: TGTGCCAGCAGCTTAGGTACTGGATCACCCCTCCACTTT.

This clone was counted a few times. This sequence joins TRBV19 and TRBJ2-2; a possible D gene is TRBD1 (7 bases). The V end lost 8 bases, the J end lost 8 bases, and 15 bases lay between the germline ends. CDR3 length: 13 residues. Per germline, CDR1 LNHDA and CDR2 SQIVND (reference sequence). The CDR3 here is CASSEQGGGELFF. The CDR3 region has the DNA TGTGCCAGTTCGGAGCAGGGGGGTGGGGAGCTGTTTTTT.

Many counts were recorded for this clone. The chain joins TRBV24-1 to TRBJ1-5; D remains ambiguous. CDR3 size: 15 residues. The germline V gene encodes CDR1 KGHDR and CDR2 SFDVKD. V lost 5 bases, J lost 0 bases, and 10 bases lay in between. The CDR3 protein is CATSGAYSSNQPQHF. CDR3 nucleotide sequence: TGTGCCACCAGTGGAGCTTATTCTAGCAATCAGCCCCAGCATTTT.

This clone was picked up many times. One junction end does not reproduce the germline sequence, and a read error may be involved. The chain carries TRBV7-7 and TRBJ2-1, with a weak D call TRBD2 (6 bases). The CDR3 sequence is 13 residues long. Germline CDR1 is SSHAT and CDR2 is FNYEAQ (reference sequence). The CDR3 reads CASSPGLGNEQFF. DNA of the CDR3: TGTGCTAGCAGCCCGGGACTCGGCAATGAGCAGTTCTTC.

V gene TRBV5-5 combines with J gene TRBJ2-3; 8 nucleotides line up with TRBD2. Losses at the gene ends were 0 bases for V and 2 bases for J; bases not matched to a gene: 5. The CDR3 runs 16 residues. Germline CDR1 SGHKS, CDR2 YYEKEE (reference sequence). Here the CDR3 DNA reads TGTGCCAGCAGCTTGGGACGGGAGGGCTACACAGATACGCAGTATTTT. It specifies CASSLGREGYTDTQYF.